These T cell receptor beta chains were read from a single sample in a study of T cells expressing NK-cell markers. TCRdb re-called the 5' RACE reads and gives one entry per CDR3 protein, without DNA. Its table lists 400,000 to 500,000 distinct CDR3 sequences. What was sequenced was blood T cells: a sorted CD56 or NKG2C T cell subset, CD4+ or CD8+ T cells, or bulk PBMC T cells (not recorded which). The receptors shown here come from a woman aged 18 to 75 in good health. Each CDR3 is given with its conserved first and last residue. Each record gives: V gene, J gene, CDR3 protein.

v_gene: TRBV6-2/TRBV6-3
j_gene: TRBJ2-3
CDR3aa: CASDNTGAADTQYF

v_gene: TRBV6-2/TRBV6-3
j_gene: TRBJ2-5
CDR3aa: CASSYAIRDSEETQYF

v_gene: TRBV5-1
j_gene: TRBJ2-2
CDR3aa: CASSTIAGGELFF

v_gene: TRBV12-3/TRBV12-4
j_gene: TRBJ2-3
CDR3aa: CASRKGGGDGTDTQYF

v_gene: TRBV7-9
j_gene: TRBJ1-1
CDR3aa: CASSLEVPGGAFF

v_gene: TRBV11-2
j_gene: TRBJ1-1
CDR3aa: CASSTGRGIEAFF

v_gene: TRBV7-3
j_gene: TRBJ2-3
CDR3aa: CASSSGLGDTQYF

v_gene: TRBV6-1
j_gene: TRBJ2-1
CDR3aa: CASGLGYRDEQFF

v_gene: TRBV6-5
j_gene: TRBJ2-2
CDR3aa: CASSYLEQTGELFF

v_gene: TRBV7-2
j_gene: TRBJ2-5
CDR3aa: CASSLGGVGRGETQYF

v_gene: TRBV27
j_gene: TRBJ2-3
CDR3aa: CASGPQDTQYF

v_gene: TRBV18
j_gene: TRBJ2-7
CDR3aa: CASSYRENPYEQYF

v_gene: TRBV9
j_gene: TRBJ1-1
CDR3aa: CASSGDRGGRTTEAFF

v_gene: TRBV4-3
j_gene: TRBJ2-7
CDR3aa: CASSQATGRYEQYF

v_gene: TRBV24-1
j_gene: TRBJ2-1
CDR3aa: CATSGGYTSWGEQFF

v_gene: TRBV20-1
j_gene: TRBJ2-7
CDR3aa: CSGLAGGSEQYF

v_gene: TRBV20-1
j_gene: TRBJ2-7
CDR3aa: CSASPSGKSYEQYF

v_gene: TRBV29-1
j_gene: TRBJ2-7
CDR3aa: CSVEVRRSSSYEQYF

v_gene: TRBV20-1
j_gene: TRBJ2-1
CDR3aa: CSAPEDPSSYNEQFF

v_gene: TRBV7-2
j_gene: TRBJ1-3
CDR3aa: CASSFTANTIYF

v_gene: TRBV28
j_gene: TRBJ2-7
CDR3aa: CASSPRDGYEQYF

v_gene: TRBV4-3
j_gene: TRBJ2-3
CDR3aa: CASSQGEFGTSGDTQYF

v_gene: TRBV28
j_gene: TRBJ2-1
CDR3aa: CASSLPLAFNEQFF

v_gene: TRBV11-3
j_gene: TRBJ2-3
CDR3aa: CASSLDFSGGRTDTQYF

v_gene: TRBV4-3
j_gene: TRBJ2-3
CDR3aa: CASSQDPASGGNTDTQYF

v_gene: TRBV11-1
j_gene: TRBJ2-7
CDR3aa: CASSLRMDEQYF

v_gene: TRBV12-3/TRBV12-4
j_gene: TRBJ2-7
CDR3aa: CASRDGSAYEQYF

v_gene: TRBV19
j_gene: TRBJ2-3
CDR3aa: CASSPSAATGYFTDTQYF

v_gene: TRBV4-3
j_gene: TRBJ2-5
CDR3aa: CASSQEWGTGSETQYF